This TCR beta chain was retrieved from a study of T cells in localized non-small cell lung cancer. Study observations and caveats: Uninvolved adjacent lung showed peak T cell clonality, exceeding tumor. Higher blood T cell density tracked longer overall survival. Heterogeneity is still possible, as just one tumor region was sequenced. Among the top 100 tumor clones, a median 57 appeared in adjacent lung.

The CDR3 spans 13 residues. Trimming removed 4 bases from V and 0 bases from J, with 9 bases in between. Germline V gene lookup returns CDR1 GTSNPN and CDR2 SVGIG (reference sequence). On this clone: The antigen is not known.

Some clones are missing from TCRdb's copy, which holds only in-frame ones; the method was immunoSEQ multiplex PCR. The sample holds about 20,000 clones; more than 75% are singletons and the top ten take 10% to 15%. The material sequenced was PBMCs, taken before any cancer treatment. The J gene is TRBJ1-1, the V gene TRBV30; D ambiguous. The source is a man aged 40-75 years with stage II squamous cell lung carcinoma. CDR3 sequence reads: CAWNIALNTEAFF. The CDR3, as DNA: TGTGCCTGGAACATAGCGTTGAACACTGAAGCTTTCTTT.